One sample yielded the 23 T cell receptor beta chains listed below, sequenced in a study of blood T cell repertoires in COVID-19. Sequencing was performed with immunoSEQ multiplex PCR; in TCRdb, only in-frame clones are kept and a portion is missing. The table has 150,000 to 190,000 clones, about 88% seen once; the top ten hold 7% to 10%. The sample taken for sequencing was peripheral blood. The receptors originated from a woman in her sixties or seventies with COVID-19, enrolled during active disease.

CDR3 sequence reads: CATSDYGGGYTF. The CDR3, as DNA: TGTGCCACCAGTGATTATGGAGGAGGCTACACCTTC. V and J are TRBV24-1 and TRBJ1-2; D not resolved. There are 12 residues in the CDR3. Per germline, CDR1 KGHDR and CDR2 SFDVKD. V was cut by 2 bases and J by 8 bases, with 8 bases left in between.

V gene TRBV3-1 (or the pseudogene TRBV3-2) combines with J gene TRBJ2-3, with 8 bases lining up with TRBD2. The CDR3 spans 16 residues. Germline V gives CDR1 LGHDT, CDR2 YNNKEL (reference sequence). The J segment lost 7 bases and the V segment lost 0 bases, leaving 9 bases of the junction unmatched. The CDR3 spells CASSQETGGLSHTQYF. CDR3 bases: TGTGCCAGCAGCCAAGAGACGGGGGGGCTGAGCCATACGCAGTATTTT.

The chain links TRBV18 to TRBJ1-6, with a tentative D call TRBD1 (6 bases). The length of the CDR3 is 15 residues. Trimming removed 1 base at V and 10 bases at J, with 14 bases between. From germline, CDR1 is KGHSH and CDR2 LQKENI. The chain's CDR3 is CASSPLEGERSPLHF. CDR3 nucleotide sequence: TGTGCCAGCTCACCACTTGAGGGGGAAAGATCACCCCTCCACTTT.

This chain uses TRBV5-6 with TRBJ2-3, with D possibly matching TRBD1 (5 bases). CDR1 is SGHDT, CDR2 YYEEEE, per germline. The CDR3 has 12 residues. With 5 bases removed from V and 5 bases from J, the gap between germline ends came to 9 bases. The CDR3 spells CASSSGKDTQYF. CDR3 in DNA: TGTGCCAGCAGTTCAGGGAAAGATACGCAGTATTTT.

The gene calls are TRBV30 and TRBJ1-2; no reliable D call. Per germline, CDR1 GTSNPN and CDR2 SVGIG (reference sequence). This CDR3 comprises 13 residues. Trimming pared 2 bases from V and 8 bases from J, leaving 15 bases between. CDR3 residues: CAWSRHPEGGYTF. The DNA for the CDR3 is TGTGCCTGGAGTAGACACCCGGAGGGCGGCTACACCTTC. Combining the CDR3 with reference TRBV30 and TRBJ1-2 gives the whole variable domain SQTIHQWPATLVQPVGSPLSLECTVEGTSNPNLYWYRQAAGRGLQLLFYSVGIGQISSEVPQNLSASRPQDRQFILSSKKLLLSDSGFYLCAWSRHPEGGYTFGSGTRLTVV.

The gene calls are TRBV7-9 and TRBJ1-3; TRBD1 is a possible D gene (5 bases). Trimming cost V 1 base and J 1 base, with 8 bases left between them. The germline V gene has CDR1 SEHNR and CDR2 FQNEAQ (reference sequence). This CDR3 contains 15 residues. CDR3 DNA: TGTGCCAGCAGCTTAGGACCAGGGTCTGGAAACACCATATATTTT. The encoded protein is CASSLGPGSGNTIYF.

The chain joins TRBV19 to TRBJ2-2; the match to TRBD1 covers 8 bases. The V gene end was trimmed by 2 bases and the J gene end by 2 bases; junction bases not matched to a gene: 4. Germline CDR1 and CDR2: LNHDA and SQIVND (reference sequence). The CDR3 has 16 residues. This chain's CDR3 is CASSIRQGANTGELFF. For the CDR3, the DNA is TGTGCCAGTAGTATAAGGCAGGGGGCAAACACCGGGGAGCTGTTTTTT.

This chain connects TRBV9 to TRBJ2-1; TRBD2 might be the D (6 bases). Trimming cost V 0 bases and J 0 bases, with 16 bases left between them. The V gene's germline CDR1 is SGDLS and CDR2 YYNGEE. This CDR3 is built from 18 residues. CDR3 residues: CASSVATGGGPSYNEQFF. The CDR3 nucleotides are TGTGCCAGCAGCGTAGCTACGGGTGGAGGGCCCTCCTACAATGAGCAGTTCTTC.

The V call is TRBV4-1, the J call TRBJ1-1; 7 nucleotides match TRBD1. Germline CDR1 reads MGHRA; CDR2 reads YSYEKL. The junction had 7 bases not matched to a gene; V was cut back by 2 bases and J by 4 bases. The CDR3 runs 15 residues. Here the CDR3 reads CASSQLQGQGTEAFF. The CDR3 coding sequence is TGCGCCAGCAGCCAACTACAGGGGCAGGGCACTGAAGCTTTCTTT.

The chain employs TRBV6-5 and TRBJ1-2, with 7 bases aligning to TRBD1. CDR1 and CDR2 (germline): MNHEY, SVGAGI. J lost 2 bases, V lost 5 bases, and 8 bases had no gene match. CDR3 length: 15 residues. The CDR3 sequence: CASSTGQPWNYGYTF. The CDR3, as DNA: TGTGCCAGCAGTACGGGACAGCCCTGGAACTATGGCTACACCTTC.

This clone appeared once. This chain links TRBV7-2 with TRBJ2-3; maybe TRBD2 (6 bases). This CDR3 is built from 16 residues. V was shortened by 1 base and J by 5 bases, with 16 bases between the two germline ends. Germline lookup yields CDR1 SGHTA and CDR2 FQGNSA. The CDR3 region is CASSLGAQRRGDTQYF. The CDR3 DNA reads as TGTGCCAGCAGCTTAGGGGCCCAGCGGAGGGGAGATACGCAGTATTTT.

This clone was seen a few times. The CDR3 sequence is CASSLSGLASNEQYF. CDR3 coding DNA: TGTGCCAGCAGCTTGTCGGGACTAGCGTCCAACGAGCAGTACTTC. The genes are TRBV5-5 and TRBJ2-7, with TRBD2 matching 10 bases. This CDR3 is built from 15 residues. Trimming removed 1 base from V and 5 bases from J; junction bases left unmatched: 6. CDR1 SGHKS and CDR2 YYEKEE come from the germline V gene (reference sequence).

The chain's CDR3 is CASAEPQHF. DNA for the CDR3: TGCGCCAGCGCGGAGCCCCAGCATTTT. The V call is TRBV5-1, the J call TRBJ1-5, with unresolved D. Germline lookup yields CDR1 SGHRS and CDR2 YFSETQ. The ends were cut back, 7 bases at V and 8 bases at J, with 4 bases in the middle. The CDR3 runs to 9 residues.

This sequence joins TRBV7-3 and TRBJ1-6, with TRBD1 matching over 8 bases. CDR1 SGHTA and CDR2 FQGTGA come from the germline V gene. V lost 0 bases to trimming and J lost 13 bases; unmatched junction nucleotides: 5. This CDR3 has 14 amino acids. The CDR3 protein is CASSLTGQGYPLHF. DNA for the CDR3: TGTGCCAGCAGCTTAACTGGACAGGGTTACCCCCTCCACTTT. Full variable domain (outside the CDR3, taken from reference TRBV7-3 and TRBJ1-6): GAGVSQTPSNKVTEKGKYVELRCDPISGHTALYWYRQSLGQGPEFLIYFQGTGAADDSGLPNDRFFAVRPEGSVSTLKIQRTERGDSAVYLCASSLTGQGYPLHFGNGTRLTVT.

V and J are TRBV12-5 and TRBJ1-5; tentative D call: TRBD1 (5 bases). The CDR3 runs 15 residues. CDR1 LGHNT and CDR2 FRNRAP come from the germline V gene. The germline V and J ends were trimmed by 7 bases and 6 bases, with 19 bases remaining between them. CDR3 in amino acids: CASAADKAPTQPQHF. Written as DNA, the CDR3 is TGTGCTAGTGCCGCGGACAAGGCCCCAACTCAGCCCCAGCATTTT.

This chain links TRBV5-1 with TRBJ1-1; D possibly corresponds to TRBD1 (6 bases). CDR3 length: 13 residues. Germline V gene data show CDR1 as SGHRS and CDR2 as YFSETQ. V dropped 4 bases and J dropped 4 bases, with 11 bases sitting between them. CDR3 sequence: CASSQGIGTEAFF. CDR3 DNA sequence: TGCGCCAGCAGCCAGGGGATTGGCACTGAAGCTTTCTTT.

The chain couples TRBV6-1 to TRBJ2-7, with TRBD1 as a possible D gene (6 bases). Trimming removed 3 bases at V and 0 bases at J, with 18 bases between. The CDR3 extends over 17 amino acids. Germline CDR1 reads MNHNS; CDR2 reads SASEGT. The CDR3 bases are TGTGCCAGCAGTGATTTCTACGGGACAAGGAGCTCCTACGAGCAGTACGTC. Residues: CASSDFYGTRSSYEQYV.

The J gene is TRBJ2-1, the V gene TRBV11-3; TRBD2 is a possible D gene (7 bases). CDR3 length: 13 amino acids. Germline loops: CDR1 SGHNT, CDR2 YENEEA. V lost 5 bases and J lost 9, with 14 bases in between. CDR3 nucleotides: TGTGCCAGCAGCACCGGGGGGCCCGGTGAGCAGTTCTTC. This translates into CASSTGGPGEQFF.

V gene TRBV27 combines with J gene TRBJ1-2, with unresolved D. V was cut by 6 bases and J by 8 bases, with 19 bases left in between. The CDR3 has 14 residues. Germline lookup yields CDR1 MNHEY and CDR2 SMNVEV (reference sequence). For the CDR3, the DNA is TGTGCCAGCAGCCTCAGGACGGACTATCTAGGCTACACCTTC. Its protein is CASSLRTDYLGYTF.

The rearrangement joins TRBV10-3 to TRBJ1-1, with TRBD1 identical over 8 bases. V lost 2 bases and J lost 8; bases outside the gene matches: 4. Per the germline V gene, CDR1 is ENHRY and CDR2 is SYGVKD. The CDR3 runs to 13 residues. CDR3 in amino acids: CAISEAGGSEAFF. The CDR3 DNA reads as TGTGCCATCAGTGAGGCAGGGGGCTCGGAAGCTTTCTTT.

V usage is TRBV9 and J usage is TRBJ1-5, with unresolved D. Germline-derived CDR1 and CDR2 are SGDLS and YYNGEE. V dropped 0 bases and J dropped 6 bases, with 13 bases sitting between them. The CDR3 length is 15 residues. DNA of the CDR3: TGTGCCAGCAGCGTAGGGGAGGGATCAGGTCAGCCCCAGCATTTT. Its translation: CASSVGEGSGQPQHF.

This clone was observed once. The rearrangement joins TRBV6-5 to TRBJ1-5; the D is unclear. The CDR3 is 14 amino acids. Trimming cost V 10 bases and J 2 bases, with 15 bases left between them. Germline V gene sequence: CDR1 MNHEY, CDR2 SVGAGI. The CDR3 sequence: CAINPGWGNQPQHF. CDR3 in DNA: TGTGCCATCAACCCAGGTTGGGGCAATCAGCCCCAGCATTTT.

The V gene is TRBV7-9, the J gene TRBJ1-1; possibly TRBD1 for D (6 bases). CDR1 and CDR2 (germline): SEHNR, FQNEAQ (reference sequence). The CDR3 loop spans 11 amino acids. V gave up 5 bases and J gave up 11 bases, with 12 bases separating them. The CDR3 nucleotides are TGTGCCAGCAGCACACAGGGTCAGGCTTTCTTT. It yields the protein CASSTQGQAFF.